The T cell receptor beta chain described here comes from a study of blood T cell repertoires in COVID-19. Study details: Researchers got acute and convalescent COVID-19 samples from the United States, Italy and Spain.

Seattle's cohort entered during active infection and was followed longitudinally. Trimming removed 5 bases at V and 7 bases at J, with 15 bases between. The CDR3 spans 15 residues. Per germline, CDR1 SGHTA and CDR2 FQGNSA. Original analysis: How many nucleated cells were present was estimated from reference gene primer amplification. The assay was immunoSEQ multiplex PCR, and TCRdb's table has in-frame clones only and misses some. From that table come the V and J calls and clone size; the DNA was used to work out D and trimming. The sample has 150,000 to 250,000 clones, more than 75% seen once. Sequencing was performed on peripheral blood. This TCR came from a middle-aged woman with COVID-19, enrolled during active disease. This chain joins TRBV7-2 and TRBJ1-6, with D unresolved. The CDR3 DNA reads TGTGCCAGCAGCCTAGAAGGAGAGCGCAATTCACCCCTCCACTTT. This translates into CASSLEGERNSPLHF.